These 12 T cell receptor beta chains share one sample of origin, sequenced in a study of control samples from healthy donors and cancer patients. The table came from immunoSEQ multiplex PCR; TCRdb's copy has only in-frame clones and leaves some out. The sample yields fewer than 200,000 clones, almost 90% seen once. The material sequenced was blood. These receptors all stem from a woman between 50 and 59 years old in good health.

The chain uses TRBV3-1 (or the pseudogene TRBV3-2) and TRBJ2-7; tentatively, D is TRBD2 (5 bases). Germline CDR1 is LGHDT and CDR2 is YNNKEL (reference sequence). Trimming cost V 0 bases and J 0 bases, with 9 bases left between them. The CDR3 is made up of 15 amino acids. CDR3 in amino acids: CASSQESGFSYEQYF. CDR3 coding DNA: TGTGCCAGCAGCCAAGAAAGCGGCTTCTCCTACGAGCAGTACTTC.

The J gene is TRBJ2-1, the V gene TRBV9; D possibly corresponds to TRBD2 (6 bases). Between the trimmed V and J ends, which lost 0 bases and 4 bases, there was a span of 17 bases. Germline-derived CDR1 and CDR2 are SGDLS and YYNGEE. This CDR3 has 17 residues. The CDR3 protein is CASSVGLRGEGYNEQFF. CDR3 DNA sequence: TGTGCCAGCAGCGTAGGTTTGCGGGGAGAAGGATACAATGAGCAGTTCTTC.

The chain carries TRBV7-2 and TRBJ2-1, with D hard to call. Germline lookup yields CDR1 SGHTA and CDR2 FQGNSA. The V gene lost 1 base and the J gene lost 7 bases, with 11 bases spanning the gap. CDR3 length equals 14 residues. The CDR3 sequence: CASSLGMDQNEQFF. CDR3 DNA sequence: TGTGCCAGCAGCTTAGGGATGGATCAAAATGAGCAGTTCTTC.

This chain joins TRBV4-3 and TRBJ2-2; D might be TRBD2 (6 bases). The CDR3 sequence is 18 residues long. Germline loops: CDR1 LGHNA, CDR2 YSLEER. V lost 2 bases, J lost 4 bases, and 20 bases lay in between. Here the CDR3 DNA reads TGCGCCAGCAGCCAAATGGGTAGGGGCGCGGGGAGCACCGGGGAGCTGTTTTTT. Its translation is CASSQMGRGAGSTGELFF.

Notes on this clone: Other DNA sequences in the sample encode the same CDR3. The chain joins TRBV3-1 (or the pseudogene TRBV3-2) to TRBJ1-2; D unclear. The V end lost 0 bases, the J end lost 4 bases, and 6 bases lay between the germline ends. The CDR3 loop spans 13 amino acids. Per the germline V gene, CDR1 is LGHDT and CDR2 is YNNKEL (reference sequence). CDR3 protein: CASSQDLGYGYTF. CDR3 sequence (DNA): TGTGCCAGCAGCCAAGATCTGGGCTATGGCTACACCTTC.

The rearrangement links TRBV14 to TRBJ1-3, with no clear D. The CDR3 extends over 15 amino acids. Trimming took 1 base from V and 0 from J, leaving 7 bases between them. CDR1 and CDR2 (germline): SGHDN, FVKESK. The CDR3 region is CASSQGRHSGNTIYF. CDR3 DNA: TGTGCCAGCAGCCAAGGTCGCCACTCTGGAAACACCATATATTTT.

V usage is TRBV28 and J usage is TRBJ1-5; tentative D call: TRBD1 (5 bases). The CDR3 consists of 14 residues. CDR1 is MDHEN and CDR2 is SYDVKM in the germline V gene. Trimming cost V 11 bases and J 3 bases, with 17 bases left between them. CDR3 sequence: CAYRAQGPNQPQHF. DNA of the CDR3: TGTGCCTACCGGGCCCAGGGACCCAATCAGCCCCAGCATTTT.

The rearrangement joins TRBV19 to TRBJ1-5, with D maybe TRBD1 (5 bases). CDR1 LNHDA and CDR2 SQIVND come from the germline V gene (reference sequence). Between the trimmed V and J ends, which lost 7 bases and 7 bases, there was a span of 14 bases. The CDR3 loop spans 13 amino acids. In nucleotides, the CDR3 is TGTGCCAGTACTGTCCGGGGCGGGCAGCCCCAGCATTTT. It codes for CASTVRGGQPQHF.

This chain connects TRBV11-1 to TRBJ2-1; perhaps TRBD1 as D (5 bases). Trimming took 6 bases from V and 9 from J, leaving 18 bases between them. The CDR3 is made up of 14 amino acids. In germline, CDR1 is SGHAT, CDR2 FQDESV (reference sequence). The CDR3 loop is CASSSGQSQGEQFF. The CDR3 DNA reads TGTGCCAGCAGTTCCGGACAAAGCCAGGGTGAGCAGTTCTTC.

This clone was counted only a few times. This chain connects TRBV5-1 to TRBJ2-2; TRBD2 is a possible D gene (5 bases). The germline CDR1 and CDR2 sequences are SGHRS and YFSETQ. The ends were cut back, 4 bases at V and 4 bases at J, with 17 bases in the middle. The CDR3 is 16 amino acids. CDR3 sequence: CASSQLKVGGTGELFF. CDR3 coding DNA: TGCGCCAGCAGCCAGCTAAAGGTTGGAGGCACCGGGGAGCTGTTTTTT.

This clone has only a few counts. The V and J genes are TRBV7-3 and TRBJ2-3; 11 nucleotides agree with TRBD2. The CDR3 has 17 amino acids. CDR1 SGHTA and CDR2 FQGTGA come from the germline V gene. V was pared by 2 bases and J by 4 bases, with 8 bases of the junction left unmatched. The CDR3 sequence is CASSLHLTSGGADTQYF. The CDR3 bases are TGTGCCAGCAGCTTACATCTTACTAGCGGGGGCGCAGATACGCAGTATTTT.

The chain couples TRBV18 to TRBJ1-2; 9 positions match TRBD1. This CDR3 is 16 amino acids long. Germline V gene sequence: CDR1 KGHSH, CDR2 LQKENI. With V trimmed by 3 bases and J by 1 base, 6 bases remained unmatched. The DNA for the CDR3 is TGTGCCAGCTCACCCCGGACAGGGGTGGATAACTATGGCTACACCTTC. It specifies CASSPRTGVDNYGYTF.